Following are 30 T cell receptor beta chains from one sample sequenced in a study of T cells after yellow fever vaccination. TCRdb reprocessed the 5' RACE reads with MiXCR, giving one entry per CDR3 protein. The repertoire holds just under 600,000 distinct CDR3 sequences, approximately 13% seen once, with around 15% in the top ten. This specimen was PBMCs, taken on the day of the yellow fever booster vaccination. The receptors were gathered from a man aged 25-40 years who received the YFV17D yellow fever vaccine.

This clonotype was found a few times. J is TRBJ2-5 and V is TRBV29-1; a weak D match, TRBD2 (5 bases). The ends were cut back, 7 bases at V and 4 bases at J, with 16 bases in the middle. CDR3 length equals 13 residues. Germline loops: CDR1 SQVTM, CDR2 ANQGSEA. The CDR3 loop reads CSGLLVKLETQYF. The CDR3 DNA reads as TGCAGCGGACTACTAGTCAAACTAGAGACCCAGTACTTC.

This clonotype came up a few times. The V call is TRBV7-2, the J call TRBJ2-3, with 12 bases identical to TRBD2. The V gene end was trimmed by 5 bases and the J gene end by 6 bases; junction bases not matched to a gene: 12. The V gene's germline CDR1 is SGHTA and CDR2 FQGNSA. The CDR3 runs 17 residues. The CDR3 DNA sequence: TGTGCCAGCAGCCTAGGACTAGCGGGATTTCGGAGGGATACGCAGTATTTT. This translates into CASSLGLAGFRRDTQYF.

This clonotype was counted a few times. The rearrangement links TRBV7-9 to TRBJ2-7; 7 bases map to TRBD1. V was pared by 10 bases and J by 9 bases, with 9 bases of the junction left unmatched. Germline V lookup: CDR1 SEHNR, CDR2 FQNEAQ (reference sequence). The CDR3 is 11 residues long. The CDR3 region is CATVTGAGQYF. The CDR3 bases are TGTGCCACCGTAACAGGGGCCGGGCAGTACTTC.

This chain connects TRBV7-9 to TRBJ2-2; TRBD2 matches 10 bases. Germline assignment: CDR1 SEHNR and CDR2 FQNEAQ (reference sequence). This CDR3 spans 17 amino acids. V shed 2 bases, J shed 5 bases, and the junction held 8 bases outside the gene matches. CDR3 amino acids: CASSLSALAGVTGELFF. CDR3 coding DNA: TGTGCCAGCAGCTTATCGGCGCTAGCGGGAGTGACCGGGGAGCTGTTTTTT. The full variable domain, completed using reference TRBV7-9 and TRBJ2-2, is DTGVSQNPRHKITKRGQNVTFRCDPISEHNRLYWYRQTLGQGPEFLTYFQNEAQLEKSRLLSDRFSAERPKGSFSTLEIQRTEQGDSAMYLCASSLSALAGVTGELFFGEGSRLTVL.

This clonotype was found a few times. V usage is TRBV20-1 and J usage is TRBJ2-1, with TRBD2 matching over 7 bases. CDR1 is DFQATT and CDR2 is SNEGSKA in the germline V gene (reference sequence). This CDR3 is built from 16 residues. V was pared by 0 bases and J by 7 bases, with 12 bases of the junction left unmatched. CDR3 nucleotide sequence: TGCAGTGCTAGAGATCTAAGCGGGACCTACCCTAATGAGCAGTTCTTC. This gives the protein CSARDLSGTYPNEQFF.

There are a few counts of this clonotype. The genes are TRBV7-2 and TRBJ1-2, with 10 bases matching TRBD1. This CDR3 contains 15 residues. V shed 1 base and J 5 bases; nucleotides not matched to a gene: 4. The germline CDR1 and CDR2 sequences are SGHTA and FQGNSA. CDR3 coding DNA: TGTGCCAGCAGCTTAGTTGGACAGGGGGATTATGGCTACACCTTC. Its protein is CASSLVGQGDYGYTF.

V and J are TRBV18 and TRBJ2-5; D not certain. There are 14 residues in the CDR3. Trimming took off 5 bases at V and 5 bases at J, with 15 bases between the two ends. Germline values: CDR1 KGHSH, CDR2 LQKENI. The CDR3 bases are TGTGCCAGCTCAGGGATTAAGCTTCAGGAGACCCAGTACTTC. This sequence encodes CASSGIKLQETQYF.

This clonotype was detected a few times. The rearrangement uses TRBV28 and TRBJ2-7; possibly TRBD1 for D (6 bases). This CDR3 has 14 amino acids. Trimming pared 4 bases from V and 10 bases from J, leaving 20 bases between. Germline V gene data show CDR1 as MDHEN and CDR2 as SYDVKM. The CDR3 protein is CASSSPQTGLVQYF. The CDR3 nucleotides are TGTGCCAGCAGTTCCCCCCAGACAGGATTAGTACAGTACTTC.

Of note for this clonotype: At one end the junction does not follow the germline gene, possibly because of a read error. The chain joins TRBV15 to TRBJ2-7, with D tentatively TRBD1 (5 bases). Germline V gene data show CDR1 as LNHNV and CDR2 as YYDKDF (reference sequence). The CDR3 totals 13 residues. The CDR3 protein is CSTSRDTGYEQYF. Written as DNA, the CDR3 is TGTTCCACCAGCAGAGATACAGGCTACGAGCAGTACTTC.

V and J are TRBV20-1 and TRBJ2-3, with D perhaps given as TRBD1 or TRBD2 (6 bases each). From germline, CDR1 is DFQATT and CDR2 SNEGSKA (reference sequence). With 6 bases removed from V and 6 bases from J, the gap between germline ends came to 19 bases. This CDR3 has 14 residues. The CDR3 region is CSAESGAGGDTQYF. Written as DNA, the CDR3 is TGCAGTGCCGAGTCGGGGGCGGGTGGGGATACGCAGTATTTT.

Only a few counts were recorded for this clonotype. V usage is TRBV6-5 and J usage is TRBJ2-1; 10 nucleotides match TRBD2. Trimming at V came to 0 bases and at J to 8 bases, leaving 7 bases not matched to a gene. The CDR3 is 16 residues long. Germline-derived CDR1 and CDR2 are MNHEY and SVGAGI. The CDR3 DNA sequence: TGTGCCAGCAGTTACTCTTCCAGCGGGAGGGTATATGAGCAGTTCTTC. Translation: CASSYSSSGRVYEQFF.

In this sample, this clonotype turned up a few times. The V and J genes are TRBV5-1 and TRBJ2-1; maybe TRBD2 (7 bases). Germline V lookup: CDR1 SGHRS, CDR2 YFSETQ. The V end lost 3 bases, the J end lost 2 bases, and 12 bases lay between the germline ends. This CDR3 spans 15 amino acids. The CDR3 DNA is TGCGCCAGCAGCTGGGGGGGGGGCACCTACAATGAGCAGTTCTTC. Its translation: CASSWGGGTYNEQFF.

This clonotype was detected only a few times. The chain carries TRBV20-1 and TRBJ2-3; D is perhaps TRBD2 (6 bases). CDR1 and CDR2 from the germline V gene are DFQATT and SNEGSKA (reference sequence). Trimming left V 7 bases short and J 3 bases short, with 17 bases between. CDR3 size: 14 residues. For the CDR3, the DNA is TGCAGTGGATACCAACCGCGGGATACAGATACGCAGTATTTT. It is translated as CSGYQPRDTDTQYF.

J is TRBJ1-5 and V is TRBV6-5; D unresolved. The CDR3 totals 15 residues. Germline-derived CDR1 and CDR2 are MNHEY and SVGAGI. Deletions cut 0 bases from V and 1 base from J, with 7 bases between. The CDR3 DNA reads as TGTGCCAGCAGTTACTCGCGCGAAAGCAATCAGCCCCAGCATTTT. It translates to CASSYSRESNQPQHF.

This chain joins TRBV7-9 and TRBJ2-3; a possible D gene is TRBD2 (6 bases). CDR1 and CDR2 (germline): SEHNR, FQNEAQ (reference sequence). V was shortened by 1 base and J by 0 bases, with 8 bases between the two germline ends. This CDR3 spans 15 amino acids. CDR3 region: CASSLVEGSTDTQYF. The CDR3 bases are TGTGCCAGCAGCTTAGTGGAGGGAAGCACAGATACGCAGTATTTT.

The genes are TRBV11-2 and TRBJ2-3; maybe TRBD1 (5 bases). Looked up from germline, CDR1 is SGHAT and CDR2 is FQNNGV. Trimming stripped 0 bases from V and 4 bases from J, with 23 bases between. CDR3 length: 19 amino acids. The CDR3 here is CASSLDFKGRPSTPDTQYF. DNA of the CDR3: TGTGCCAGCAGCTTAGATTTTAAGGGGCGTCCTTCCACCCCAGATACGCAGTATTTT. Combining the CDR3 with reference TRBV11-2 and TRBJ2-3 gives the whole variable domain EAGVAQSPRYKIIEKRQSVAFWCNPISGHATLYWYQQILGQGPKLLIQFQNNGVVDDSQLPKDRFSAERLKGVDSTLKIQPAKLEDSAVYLCASSLDFKGRPSTPDTQYFGPGTRLTVL.

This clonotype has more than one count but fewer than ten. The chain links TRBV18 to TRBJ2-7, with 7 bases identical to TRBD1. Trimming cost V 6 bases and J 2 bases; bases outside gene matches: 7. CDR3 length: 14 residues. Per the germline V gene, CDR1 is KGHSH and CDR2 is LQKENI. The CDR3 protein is CASSLGQVPYEQYF. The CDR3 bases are TGTGCCAGCTCGTTAGGACAGGTCCCCTACGAGCAGTACTTC.

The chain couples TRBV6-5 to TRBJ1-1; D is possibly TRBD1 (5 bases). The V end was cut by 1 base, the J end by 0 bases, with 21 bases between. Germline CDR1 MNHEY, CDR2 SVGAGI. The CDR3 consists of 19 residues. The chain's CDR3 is CASSYFTSTAVELNTEAFF. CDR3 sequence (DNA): TGTGCCAGCAGTTACTTTACCTCGACAGCCGTCGAGCTGAACACTGAAGCTTTCTTT.

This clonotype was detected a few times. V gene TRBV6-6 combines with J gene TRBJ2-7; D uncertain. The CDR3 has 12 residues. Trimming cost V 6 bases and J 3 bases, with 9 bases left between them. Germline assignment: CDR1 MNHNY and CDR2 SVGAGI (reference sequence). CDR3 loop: CASRHDIYEQYF. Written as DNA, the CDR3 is TGTGCCAGCAGACACGACATCTACGAGCAGTACTTC.

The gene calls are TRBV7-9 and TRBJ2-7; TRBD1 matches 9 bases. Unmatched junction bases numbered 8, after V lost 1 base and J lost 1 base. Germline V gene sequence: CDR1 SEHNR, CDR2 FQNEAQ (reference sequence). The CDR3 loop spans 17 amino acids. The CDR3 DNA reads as TGTGCCAGCAGCTTAGTGATGTGGGACAGGGCTTCCTACGAGCAGTACTTC. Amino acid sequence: CASSLVMWDRASYEQYF.

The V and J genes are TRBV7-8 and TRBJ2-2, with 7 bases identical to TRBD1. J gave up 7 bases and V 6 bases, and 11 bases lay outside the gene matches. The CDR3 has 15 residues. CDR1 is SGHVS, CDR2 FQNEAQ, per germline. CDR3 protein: CASRNNPTGVGELFF. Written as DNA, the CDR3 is TGTGCCAGCAGAAACAATCCTACAGGGGTCGGGGAGCTGTTTTTT.

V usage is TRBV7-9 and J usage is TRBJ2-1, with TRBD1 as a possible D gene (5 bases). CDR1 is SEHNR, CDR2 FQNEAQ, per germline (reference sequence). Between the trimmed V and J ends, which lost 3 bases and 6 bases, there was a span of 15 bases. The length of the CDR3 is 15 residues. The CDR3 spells CASSLGSKGSNEQFF. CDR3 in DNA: TGTGCCAGCAGCTTGGGTAGTAAGGGGTCCAATGAGCAGTTCTTC.

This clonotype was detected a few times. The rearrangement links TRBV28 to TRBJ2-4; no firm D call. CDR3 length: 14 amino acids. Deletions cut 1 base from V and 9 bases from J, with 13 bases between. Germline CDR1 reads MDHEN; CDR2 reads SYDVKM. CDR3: CASSLYGWMSIQYF. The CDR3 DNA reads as TGTGCCAGCAGTTTATATGGGTGGATGAGCATTCAGTACTTC.

CDR3 bases: TGTGCCATCAGGGGAGATTACGAGCAGTACTTC. Translating gives CAIRGDYEQYF. The rearrangement links TRBV10-3 to TRBJ2-7; D is perhaps TRBD2 (5 bases). The CDR3 spans 11 residues. Germline CDR1 reads ENHRY; CDR2 reads SYGVKD. Trimming removed 6 bases at V and 4 bases at J, with 7 bases between.

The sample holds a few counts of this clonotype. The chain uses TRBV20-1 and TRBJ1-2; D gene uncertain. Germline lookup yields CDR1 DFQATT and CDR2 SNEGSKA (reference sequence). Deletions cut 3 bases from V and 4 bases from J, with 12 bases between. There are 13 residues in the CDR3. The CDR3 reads CSASDEDLYGYTF. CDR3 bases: TGCAGTGCTAGTGACGAGGACCTCTATGGCTACACCTTC.

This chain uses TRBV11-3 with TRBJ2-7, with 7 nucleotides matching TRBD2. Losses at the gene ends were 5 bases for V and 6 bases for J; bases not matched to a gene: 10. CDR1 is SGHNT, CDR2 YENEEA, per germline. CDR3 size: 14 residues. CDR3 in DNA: TGTGCCAGCAGCCAATCTGCGGGAGTGACCGAGCAGTACTTC. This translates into CASSQSAGVTEQYF.

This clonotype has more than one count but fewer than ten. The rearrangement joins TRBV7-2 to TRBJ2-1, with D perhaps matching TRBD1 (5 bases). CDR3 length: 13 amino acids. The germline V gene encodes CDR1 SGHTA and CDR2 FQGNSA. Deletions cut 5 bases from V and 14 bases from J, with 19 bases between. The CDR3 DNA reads TGTGCCAGCAGCCCAGGTCAGGGTTTCTTGGAGTTCTTC. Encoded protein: CASSPGQGFLEFF.

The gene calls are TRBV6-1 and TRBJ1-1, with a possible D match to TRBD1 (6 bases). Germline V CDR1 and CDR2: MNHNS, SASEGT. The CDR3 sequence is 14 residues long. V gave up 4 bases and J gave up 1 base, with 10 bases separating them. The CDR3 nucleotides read TGTGCCAGCAGTGGGCGGACAGCGAACACTGAAGCTTTCTTT. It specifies CASSGRTANTEAFF.

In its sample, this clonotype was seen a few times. The CDR3 DNA reads as TGTGCCACCAGCATAGACAGGGGACACGAGCAGTACTTC. As protein: CATSIDRGHEQYF. The chain links TRBV15 to TRBJ2-7; TRBD1 matches 8 bases. CDR1 and CDR2 from the germline V gene are LNHNV and YYDKDF (reference sequence). The trim removed 4 bases at V and 5 bases at J, leaving 4 bases unmatched. The CDR3 runs 13 residues.

In DNA form, the CDR3 reads TGTGCCAGCAGCTTAGGGTGGGGCCCTGGGGCCAACGTCCTGACTTTC. Translating gives CASSLGWGPGANVLTF. J is TRBJ2-6 and V is TRBV7-2; D possibly corresponds to TRBD1 (5 bases). The CDR3 length is 16 residues. CDR1 is SGHTA, CDR2 FQGNSA, per germline. V was trimmed by 1 base and J by 2 bases, leaving 9 bases between them.